This TCR beta chain was captured in a study of blood T cell repertoires in COVID-19. Study-wide context: Sources were T cells, B-cell-depleted T cells, or PBMCs; the material itself was cDNA or gDNA.

This clone was picked up one time. The data were produced by immunoSEQ multiplex PCR, yet TCRdb's version contains in-frame clones alone and is incomplete. Among 250,000 to 300,000 clones listed, about nine tenths were seen once. V shed 5 bases and J 5 bases; nucleotides not matched to a gene: 9. The germline V gene encodes CDR1 SEHNR and CDR2 FQNEAQ (reference sequence). The CDR3 contains 16 residues. This chain connects TRBV7-9 to TRBJ2-5; 12 bases map to TRBD1. The clonotype originates from a woman in her sixties or seventies with acute or convalescent COVID-19. Sequenced sample: peripheral blood. The DNA for the CDR3 is TGTGCCAGCAGCGGTTCGGGACAGGGGGCAGGGGAGACCCAGTACTTC. As protein: CASSGSGQGAGETQYF. The full variable domain, with the rest looked up from reference TRBV7-9 and TRBJ2-5, is DTGVSQNPRHKITKRGQNVTFRCDPISEHNRLYWYRQTLGQGPEFLTYFQNEAQLEKSRLLSDRFSAERPKGSFSTLEIQRTEQGDSAMYLCASSGSGQGAGETQYFGPGTRLLVL.